Each of the 14 T cell receptor beta chains below was sequenced from the same sample in a study of T cells in tumors after PD-1 blockade. This table comes from immunoSEQ multiplex PCR, and its TCRdb copy is limited to in-frame clones, with some not included. The profile shows 13,000 to 15,000 clones, 55% to 75% of them singletons. Sequencing was performed on tumor tissue, taken after anti-PD-1 treatment. The receptor set was obtained from a human donor with cutaneous squamous cell carcinoma.

The V and J genes are TRBV19 and TRBJ1-5; D gene unclear. Germline V gives CDR1 LNHDA, CDR2 SQIVND (reference sequence). The V gene lost 4 bases and the J gene lost 0 bases, with 13 bases spanning the gap. This CDR3 region has 16 residues. CDR3 amino acids: CASSKGGPYSNQPQHF. The CDR3 coding sequence is TGTGCCAGTAGTAAGGGAGGCCCCTATAGCAATCAGCCCCAGCATTTT.

This rearrangement joins TRBV30 to TRBJ1-5, with 8 bases identical to TRBD1. Germline CDR1 is GTSNPN and CDR2 is SVGIG (reference sequence). The CDR3 has 16 residues. Trimming took 2 bases from V and 9 from J; bases not matched to a gene: 15. The CDR3 loop is CAWSTQHTGGARPQHF. CDR3 DNA: TGTGCCTGGAGTACGCAACATACAGGGGGGGCCCGGCCCCAGCATTTT. Full variable domain (remainder filled in from reference TRBV30 and TRBJ1-5): SQTIHQWPATLVQPVGSPLSLECTVEGTSNPNLYWYRQAAGRGLQLLFYSVGIGQISSEVPQNLSASRPQDRQFILSSKKLLLSDSGFYLCAWSTQHTGGARPQHFGDGTRLSIL.

The chain links TRBV7-9 to TRBJ2-5; unclear D gene. Germline lookup yields CDR1 SEHNR and CDR2 FQNEAQ (reference sequence). The CDR3 is 17 amino acids. With 1 base removed from V and 0 bases from J, the gap between germline ends came to 15 bases. CDR3 sequence reads: CASSLGIEWEYQETQYF. CDR3 nucleotides: TGTGCCAGCAGCTTAGGAATAGAGTGGGAATACCAAGAGACCCAGTACTTC.

This clone has more than one count but fewer than ten. A junction boundary mismatches the germline segment, possibly from a read error. The genes are TRBV23-1 and TRBJ2-1; 8 nucleotides agree with TRBD1. TRBV23-1 is treated as an ORF (open reading frame) with a function not yet certain. This CDR3 region has 14 residues. The CDR3 DNA follows: TGCGCCATCAGTAGGACAGGGTATAGGGATGAGCAGTTCTTC. Amino acid sequence: CAISRTGYRDEQFF.

J is TRBJ2-7 and V is TRBV6-5; perhaps D is TRBD1 or TRBD2 (5 bases each). CDR1 MNHEY and CDR2 SVGAGI come from the germline V gene. The CDR3 consists of 15 residues. V was cut by 6 bases and J by 0 bases, with 15 bases left in between. The CDR3: CASRERVTVSYEQYF. CDR3 coding DNA: TGTGCCAGCAGGGAGAGGGTGACAGTCTCCTACGAGCAGTACTTC.

The chain joins TRBV2 to TRBJ1-1; D may be TRBD1 (5 bases). V lost 2 bases and J 3 bases, leaving 7 bases between the germline ends. The CDR3 length is 13 residues. Per germline, CDR1 SNHLY and CDR2 FYNNEI. The chain's CDR3 is CASSEQGYTEAFF. CDR3 sequence (DNA): TGTGCCAGCAGTGAACAGGGTTACACTGAAGCTTTCTTT.

The J gene is TRBJ1-1, the V gene TRBV5-1; D ambiguous. The CDR3 runs 14 residues. V dropped 4 bases and J dropped 1 base, with 11 bases sitting between them. Germline CDR1 reads SGHRS; CDR2 reads YFSETQ. CDR3 coding DNA: TGCGCCAGCAGCCCCGGGTGGCAGAACACTGAAGCTTTCTTT. Translating it yields CASSPGWQNTEAFF.

This rearrangement joins TRBV2 to TRBJ2-4, with 7 positions matching TRBD1. The CDR3 is 18 residues long. CDR1 SNHLY and CDR2 FYNNEI come from the germline V gene. The junction had 16 bases not matched to a gene; V was cut back by 8 bases and J by 0 bases. The CDR3 sequence is CASGLQGQKLLAKNIQYF. CDR3 bases: TGTGCCAGCGGTCTCCAGGGACAGAAGCTCTTAGCCAAAAACATTCAGTACTTC.

This clone showed up just a few times. The rearrangement links TRBV7-9 to TRBJ1-2; D is ambiguous. The CDR3 extends over 15 amino acids. In germline, CDR1 is SEHNR, CDR2 FQNEAQ (reference sequence). The V end was cut by 0 bases, the J end by 1 base, with 9 bases between. The CDR3 nucleotides read TGTGCCAGCAGCTTAGCGGGGTGGGATAACTATGGCTACACCTTC. Translated, it gives CASSLAGWDNYGYTF.

This rearrangement joins TRBV10-1 to TRBJ2-3, with 9 nucleotides matching TRBD2. Germline CDR1 is WNHNN and CDR2 is SYGVQD (reference sequence). The CDR3 contains 14 residues. V dropped 6 bases and J dropped 8; count of bases not matched to a gene: 9. The CDR3: CASRSSSGEGTQYF. CDR3 coding DNA: TGCGCCAGCAGATCCTCTAGCGGGGAGGGTACGCAGTATTTT.

This clone was detected a few times. The rearrangement uses TRBV2 and TRBJ2-7; D remains ambiguous. This CDR3 contains 13 residues. The ends were cut back, 7 bases at V and 4 bases at J, with 14 bases in the middle. The V gene's germline CDR1 is SNHLY and CDR2 FYNNEI. The CDR3 sequence: CASTPPFEYEQYF. In nucleotides, the CDR3 is TGTGCCAGCACACCACCCTTCGAATACGAGCAGTACTTC.

The gene calls are TRBV4-2 and TRBJ1-4; 8 nucleotides agree with TRBD1. CDR1 and CDR2 from the germline V gene are LGHNA and YNFKEQ. V trimming: 1 base; J trimming: 8 bases; junction bases outside the gene matches: 6. The CDR3 is made up of 15 amino acids. The CDR3 region is CASSQARAGGEKLFF. CDR3 nucleotides: TGTGCCAGCAGCCAAGCCCGGGCAGGGGGCGAAAAACTGTTTTTT.

This chain connects TRBV5-1 to TRBJ2-1, with D tentatively TRBD1 or TRBD2 (5 bases each). The V end was cut by 4 bases, the J end by 8 bases, with 13 bases between. Germline lookup yields CDR1 SGHRS and CDR2 YFSETQ. This CDR3 comprises 13 residues. CDR3 sequence: CASSVGGRYEQFF. The CDR3 DNA reads as TGCGCCAGCAGCGTTGGGGGTCGGTATGAGCAGTTCTTC.

V gene TRBV19 combines with J gene TRBJ1-1, with D unclear. Trimming removed 2 bases from V and 0 bases from J, with 7 bases in between. The CDR3 has 14 amino acids. Germline V gene sequence: CDR1 LNHDA, CDR2 SQIVND (reference sequence). This CDR3 is CASSILGMNTEAFF. CDR3 coding DNA: TGTGCCAGTAGTATACTGGGGATGAACACTGAAGCTTTCTTT.